Below, 8 T cell receptor beta chains from the same sample are listed, as sequenced in a study of a mutant IDH1 vaccine in newly diagnosed glioma. What these receptors recognize is not known. The protocol was immunoSEQ multiplex PCR, while the TCRdb copy is restricted to in-frame clones and leaves out a portion. The sample carries approximately 21,000 clones, around 92% recorded once. Time point denoted: week 11, during vaccination. Vaccinated patients received 300 ug of mutant IDH1 20-mer peptide per dose, with topical imiquimod. Source: PBMCs, taken from a glioma patient whose treatment included an IDH1 peptide vaccine. All receptors come from a woman aged 35 to 49 with glioma.

The J gene is TRBJ2-2, the V gene TRBV11-2, with D tentatively TRBD2 (6 bases). The germline gives CDR1 SGHAT, CDR2 FQNNGV. V dropped 3 bases and J dropped 4 bases, with 18 bases sitting between them. The CDR3 is 17 amino acids. The CDR3 region has the DNA TGTGCCAGCAGCTTCAGAAAGGGACTCCGAGGCACCGGGGAGCTGTTTTTT. Protein product: CASSFRKGLRGTGELFF. Filled out from reference TRBV11-2 and TRBJ2-2, the complete variable domain reads EAGVAQSPRYKIIEKRQSVAFWCNPISGHATLYWYQQILGQGPKLLIQFQNNGVVDDSQLPKDRFSAERLKGVDSTLKIQPAKLEDSAVYLCASSFRKGLRGTGELFFGEGSRLTVL.

The rearrangement uses TRBV6-6 and TRBJ2-7, with D possibly matching TRBD2 (6 bases). The CDR3 covers 15 residues. Germline-derived CDR1 and CDR2 are MNHNY and SVGAGI (reference sequence). Deletions cut 8 bases from V and 2 bases from J, with 19 bases between. The CDR3 protein is CASGLTGSRTYEQYF. In DNA form, the CDR3 reads TGTGCCAGCGGCCTCACCGGGAGCAGAACCTACGAGCAGTACTTC.

V and J are TRBV2 and TRBJ2-7; 9 bases map to TRBD1. The CDR3 totals 13 residues. CDR1 SNHLY and CDR2 FYNNEI come from the germline V gene. Unmatched junction bases numbered 8, after V lost 10 bases and J lost 4 bases. Here the CDR3 DNA reads TGTGCCACTAGGGGACAGGGTTTTTACGAGCAGTACTTC. The encoded protein is CATRGQGFYEQYF.

The genes are TRBV4-1 and TRBJ2-4; D might be TRBD2 (6 bases). Trimming shortened V by 4 bases and J by 2 bases, and 18 bases separated the two germline ends. The CDR3 is made up of 17 amino acids. Germline V gene data show CDR1 as MGHRA and CDR2 as YSYEKL. CDR3 protein: CASSRRDPEGSKNIQYF. Here the CDR3 DNA reads TGCGCCAGCAGCCGGCGGGACCCCGAGGGGTCCAAAAACATTCAGTACTTC.

The chain employs TRBV5-4 and TRBJ1-1; a possible D gene is TRBD1 (6 bases). The CDR3 has 14 residues. Trimming removed 4 bases at V and 0 bases at J, with 10 bases between. Per germline, CDR1 SGHNT and CDR2 YYREEE (reference sequence). CDR3 coding DNA: TGTGCCAGCAGCAAGAACAGGGTGAACACTGAAGCTTTCTTT. It is translated as CASSKNRVNTEAFF.

The chain carries TRBV6-5 and TRBJ2-3, with 8 bases that match TRBD2. V gave up 0 bases and J gave up 4 bases; unmatched junction bases: 3. Germline loops: CDR1 MNHEY, CDR2 SVGAGI. This CDR3 spans 15 amino acids. For the CDR3, the DNA is TGTGCCAGCAGTTACTCGGCGGGGGGCGCAGATACGCAGTATTTT. Its translation is CASSYSAGGADTQYF.

This chain uses TRBV7-9 with TRBJ1-1; 7 bases are a match to TRBD1. CDR1 SEHNR and CDR2 FQNEAQ come from the germline V gene (reference sequence). The CDR3 totals 15 residues. Germline trimming cut 5 bases from V and 0 bases from J; bases unmatched to any gene: 6. The CDR3 DNA reads as TGTGCCAGCAGCCCCAATACAGGGGTGAACACTGAAGCTTTCTTT. Protein: CASSPNTGVNTEAFF.

J is TRBJ2-4 and V is TRBV2; TRBD2 aligns across 14 bases. The germline CDR1 and CDR2 sequences are SNHLY and FYNNEI. With V trimmed by 0 bases and J by 11 bases, 12 bases remained unmatched. The CDR3 is made up of 18 amino acids. This chain's CDR3 is CASSEALGLAGGPRVQYF. The CDR3, as DNA: TGTGCCAGCAGTGAAGCGCTTGGACTAGCGGGGGGCCCTAGGGTTCAGTACTTC.